These 15 T cell receptor beta chains originate from one sample sequenced in a study of T cells in Graves' hyperthyroidism and ophthalmopathy. TCR beta CDR3 regions were amplified from RNA. TCR CDR3 underwent first-round RT-PCR with the HTBI primer set. TCRdb re-analysed the multiplex PCR reads in MiXCR, keeping a single row per CDR3 protein. The data show 550,000 to 800,000 distinct CDR3 sequences, with roughly 17% seen just once and about 14% held by the top ten. Sequences were obtained from blood. The source of these receptors is a man aged 45-65 years with Graves' hyperthyroidism.

This clonotype was seen many times. The chain joins TRBV24-1 to TRBJ2-3; no reliable D call. The CDR3 runs to 15 residues. Per germline, CDR1 KGHDR and CDR2 SFDVKD. The V gene lost 5 bases and the J gene lost 3 bases, with 14 bases spanning the gap. CDR3 sequence (DNA): TGTGCCACCAGTGGTTCGACGGCCTTAACAGATACGCAGTATTTT. It is translated as CATSGSTALTDTQYF.

This clonotype occurred a few times. This chain connects TRBV9 to TRBJ2-2, with D possibly being TRBD2 (5 bases). This CDR3 is 18 amino acids long. V gave up 4 bases and J gave up 0 bases, with 19 bases separating them. Germline V gene data show CDR1 as SGDLS and CDR2 as YYNGEE. The CDR3 DNA reads as TGTGCCAGCAGCCCCCGAGGGCCCTCTTACGCGAACACCGGGGAGCTGTTTTTT. Translated, it gives CASSPRGPSYANTGELFF.

This clonotype was observed many times. The chain has TRBV12-3 or TRBV12-4 and TRBJ1-1; no reliable D call. Trimming pared 6 bases from V and 5 bases from J, leaving 16 bases between. CDR3 length: 14 residues. The CDR3 sequence is CASREGYGGTEAFF. The CDR3, as DNA: TGTGCCAGCAGGGAGGGCTACGGAGGGACTGAAGCTTTCTTT.

The rearrangement uses TRBV29-1 and TRBJ2-3, with 13 bases fitting TRBD2. The V gene end was trimmed by 3 bases and the J gene end by 0 bases; junction bases not matched to a gene: 6. Germline values: CDR1 SQVTM, CDR2 ANQGSEA. The CDR3 is 17 amino acids. The CDR3 nucleotides are TGCAGCGTTGACGGGACTAGCGGGGTGTCTAGCACAGATACGCAGTATTTT. It specifies CSVDGTSGVSSTDTQYF.

V gene TRBV20-1 combines with J gene TRBJ2-7, with 7 bases lining up with TRBD2. CDR3 length equals 15 residues. V was clipped by 0 bases and J by 0 bases; unmatched bases: 5. Per the germline V gene, CDR1 is DFQATT and CDR2 is SNEGSKA (reference sequence). CDR3 loop: CSARDPSGRSYEQYF. For the CDR3, the DNA is TGCAGTGCTAGAGACCCTAGCGGTCGCTCCTACGAGCAGTACTTC.

Ten or more counts support this clonotype. This chain connects TRBV5-1 to TRBJ1-6; D is possibly TRBD1 (6 bases). The CDR3 is 15 residues long. Germline loops: CDR1 SGHRS, CDR2 YFSETQ. V lost 1 base and J 6 bases, leaving 11 bases between the germline ends. CDR3 DNA sequence: TGCGCCAGCAGCTTGTCTGGGGGCGGTAATTCACCCCTCCACTTT. This translates into CASSLSGGGNSPLHF.

This clonotype was seen repeatedly, ten times or more. The chain employs TRBV27 and TRBJ2-7, with D perhaps TRBD2 (6 bases). CDR3 length: 14 residues. Germline-derived CDR1 and CDR2 are MNHEY and SMNVEV (reference sequence). Trimming pared 5 bases from V and 3 bases from J, leaving 14 bases between. CDR3: CASSPGVSNYEQYF. CDR3 coding DNA: TGTGCCAGCAGTCCGGGGGTTAGTAACTACGAGCAGTACTTC.

This clonotype was counted at least ten times. The V gene is TRBV30, the J gene TRBJ2-3; D is perhaps TRBD2 (5 bases). CDR1 GTSNPN and CDR2 SVGIG come from the germline V gene (reference sequence). CDR3 length equals 13 residues. V was trimmed by 0 bases and J by 6 bases, leaving 10 bases between them. The CDR3 protein is CAWSVMGGDTQYF. The CDR3 DNA reads TGTGCCTGGAGTGTAATGGGCGGGGATACGCAGTATTTT.

The gene calls are TRBV28 and TRBJ2-7; TRBD2 matches at 9 bases. V gave up 8 bases and J gave up 9 bases; unmatched junction bases: 11. Germline CDR1 MDHEN, CDR2 SYDVKM. The CDR3 is 13 residues long. The CDR3 sequence: CASREREVGRQYF. Here the CDR3 DNA reads TGTGCCAGCCGTGAGCGGGAGGTTGGGAGGCAGTACTTC.

V and J are TRBV7-8 and TRBJ2-2, with D tentatively TRBD2 (6 bases). Trimming took 5 bases from V and 5 from J, leaving 18 bases between them. Germline V gene lookup returns CDR1 SGHVS and CDR2 FQNEAQ. This CDR3 spans 16 amino acids. This chain's CDR3 is CASSPRRVGPTGELFF. In DNA form, the CDR3 reads TGTGCCAGCAGCCCGCGGAGGGTGGGGCCTACCGGGGAGCTGTTTTTT.

This clonotype has a handful of counts. V and J are TRBV28 and TRBJ1-6, with TRBD1 as a possible D gene (6 bases). V was clipped by 5 bases and J by 7 bases, with 21 bases between them. In germline, CDR1 is MDHEN, CDR2 SYDVKM. This CDR3 has 17 residues. The CDR3: CASSPHGARGGNSPLHF. Written as DNA, the CDR3 is TGTGCCAGCAGTCCCCACGGGGCAAGAGGGGGGAATTCACCCCTCCACTTT.

This clonotype was observed at least ten times. The chain couples TRBV2 to TRBJ1-4; maybe TRBD1 (6 bases). CDR1 SNHLY and CDR2 FYNNEI come from the germline V gene. V gave up 0 bases and J gave up 8 bases, with 19 bases separating them. This CDR3 is built from 17 residues. The CDR3 region has the DNA TGTGCCAGCAGTGAAGCCGGGTCTTTACAGGGTGAAGAAAAACTGTTTTTT. It specifies CASSEAGSLQGEEKLFF.

This chain links TRBV2 with TRBJ2-3; D is unclear. The CDR3 is made up of 14 amino acids. V was pared by 3 bases and J by 2 bases, with 9 bases between. Per germline, CDR1 SNHLY and CDR2 FYNNEI. CDR3 DNA sequence: TGTGCCAGCAGTGACCGCACAGTCACAGATACGCAGTATTTT. Its protein is CASSDRTVTDTQYF.

This chain joins TRBV3-1 and TRBJ1-3, with D unresolved. There are 15 residues in the CDR3. V was trimmed by 3 bases and J by 0 bases, leaving 9 bases between them. Germline-derived CDR1 and CDR2 are LGHDT and YNNKEL (reference sequence). This chain's CDR3 is CASSQEPRSGNTIYF. The DNA of the CDR3 is TGTGCCAGCAGCCAGGAACCTCGCTCTGGAAACACCATATATTTT.

This clonotype occurred many times. J is TRBJ2-7 and V is TRBV30; D gene unclear. The CDR3 contains 11 residues. Trimming took off 2 bases at V and 5 bases at J, with 7 bases between the two ends. Germline V lookup: CDR1 GTSNPN, CDR2 SVGIG (reference sequence). CDR3 in DNA: TGTGCCTGGAGTACGTTCGACGAGCAGTACTTC. Translating gives CAWSTFDEQYF.